Here is one T cell receptor beta chain with its context. Per the germline V gene, CDR1 is SGHTA and CDR2 is FQGTGA. V was cut by 5 bases and J by 0 bases, with 13 bases left in between. The CDR3 sequence is 15 residues long. The data stem from a study of CD8 T cells in ankylosing spondylitis. TCRdb passed the 5' RACE reads through MiXCR, listing each CDR3 protein once. The data hold fewer than 350,000 distinct CDR3 sequences, with 11% observed a single time. V usage is TRBV7-3 and J usage is TRBJ1-2; D perhaps matches TRBD1 (6 bases). Material: blood, either unsorted or a sorted T cell fraction (not recorded which). This receptor was identified in a female donor with ankylosing spondylitis or in good health (not recorded which). CDR3 nucleotides: TGTGCCAGCAGCCCTACAGGGACCGCTAACTATGGCTACACCTTC. It is translated as CASSPTGTANYGYTF.